This T cell receptor beta chain was obtained from a study of blood T cell repertoires in COVID-19. This CDR3 is 15 amino acids long. J was trimmed by 6 bases and V by 2 bases; bases with no gene match: 12. Germline V gene lookup returns CDR1 GTSNPN and CDR2 SVGIG (reference sequence). Sequencing was performed with immunoSEQ multiplex PCR; in TCRdb, only in-frame clones are kept and a portion is missing. This repertoire shows around 290,000 clones, around nine tenths found once; its top ten account for around 1.1%. V and J are TRBV30 and TRBJ1-2; 7 positions agree with TRBD1. Input material: PBMCs or T cells enriched from blood (not recorded which). This TCR came from a woman aged 25 to 39 who had recovered from COVID-19. The CDR3 is CAWSPGFSTGHGYTF. DNA for the CDR3: TGTGCCTGGAGTCCCGGGTTCTCGACAGGGCATGGCTACACCTTC.